This is a list of T cell receptor beta chains from one sample in a study of blood T cell repertoires in COVID-19. Repertoires were generated with immunoSEQ multiplex PCR, while TCRdb's copy carries only in-frame clones and drops some. The table lists 35,000 to 50,000 clones, roughly 88% of them singletons. The sample taken for sequencing was peripheral blood. The receptors come from a man in his sixties with active COVID-19. CDR3s include the opening cysteine and the closing phenylalanine or tryptophan. A D gene is named only where the DNA matches it firmly. Size values are once, few and many counts, or a class for expanded clones, and some rows have none.

v_call	cdr3_length	d_call	clone_size	j_call	cdr3_aa	cdr3_nt
TRBV6-6	12	NA	NA	TRBJ2-7	CATRGQPYEQYF	TGTGCCACCCGAGGACAGCCCTACGAGCAGTACTTC
TRBV6-2/TRBV6-3	14	NA	NA	TRBJ1-5	CASSYGRETQPQHF	TGTGCCAGCAGTTACGGGAGGGAGACTCAGCCCCAGCATTTT
TRBV10-3	14	NA	NA	TRBJ2-7	CAISDRRDAYEQYF	TGTGCCATCAGTGATAGACGGGATGCCTACGAGCAGTACTTC
TRBV19	16	NA	NA	TRBJ2-2	CASSIFGGALSGELFF	TGTGCCAGTAGTATTTTTGGGGGGGCGCTAAGCGGGGAGCTGTTTTTT
TRBV11-2	15	TRBD2	NA	TRBJ2-5	CASRGLAGKGETQYF	TGTGCCAGCAGAGGGCTAGCGGGAAAAGGAGAGACCCAGTACTTC
TRBV20-1	11	TRBD1	NA	TRBJ1-2	CQGDSNYGYTF	TGCCAAGGGGACAGCAACTATGGCTACACCTTC
TRBV27	15	TRBD1	NA	TRBJ2-3	CASSLRQGWADTQYF	TGTGCCAGCAGCTTAAGACAGGGTTGGGCAGATACGCAGTATTTT
TRBV18	15	NA	NA	TRBJ1-5	CASSPGVTSNQPQHF	TGTGCCAGCTCACCAGGAGTAACTAGCAATCAGCCCCAGCATTTT
TRBV29-1	14	TRBD1	NA	TRBJ2-2	CSVATTGTTGELFF	TGCAGCGTCGCAACGACAGGGACCACCGGGGAGCTGTTTTTT
TRBV3-1/TRBV3-2	13	NA	NA	TRBJ1-2	CASSLTGTFGYTF	TGTGCCAGCTCCCTGACAGGTACCTTCGGCTACACCTTC
TRBV6-4	16	TRBD2	few	TRBJ2-3	CASSPGLAQSTDTQYF	TGTGCCAGCAGCCCCGGACTAGCTCAAAGCACAGATACGCAGTATTTT
TRBV5-1	15	TRBD1	NA	TRBJ2-3	CASSLPQGGTDTQYF	TGCGCCAGCAGCTTGCCCCAGGGGGGCACAGATACGCAGTATTTT
TRBV28	18	NA	NA	TRBJ1-4	CASSSREGSGGTNEKLFF	TGTGCCAGCAGTTCGAGGGAGGGGTCAGGTGGGACTAATGAAAAACTGTTTTTT
TRBV4-3	16	TRBD1	NA	TRBJ2-1	CASSQGQGEIYNEQFF	TGCGCCAGCAGCCAGGGACAGGGGGAGATCTACAATGAGCAGTTCTTC
TRBV7-3	16	NA	NA	TRBJ1-1	CASNLAGPPYGTEAFF	TGTGCCAGCAACCTTGCGGGACCTCCCTATGGCACTGAAGCTTTCTTT
TRBV9	14	NA	NA	TRBJ2-3	CASSVDPSTDTQYF	TGTGCCAGCAGCGTAGATCCTAGCACAGATACGCAGTATTTT
TRBV19	14	NA	NA	TRBJ2-3	CASTAGPSTDTQYF	TGTGCCAGTACGGCGGGGCCAAGCACAGATACGCAGTATTTT
TRBV11-2	15	TRBD1	NA	TRBJ2-2	CASSLWDRNTGELFF	TGTGCCAGCAGCTTATGGGACAGGAACACCGGGGAGCTGTTTTTT
TRBV9	16	TRBD2	NA	TRBJ2-1	CASSARTSGNYNEQFF	TGTGCCAGCAGCGCTAGAACTAGCGGGAATTACAATGAGCAGTTCTTC
TRBV5-4	13	NA	NA	TRBJ1-2	CASSPDTNYGYTF	TGTGCCAGCAGTCCGGACACCAACTATGGCTACACCTTC
TRBV9	14	NA	NA	TRBJ2-7	CASSVAVGGYEQYF	TGTGCCAGCAGCGTAGCTGTGGGCGGGTACGAGCAGTACTTC
TRBV4-1	15	NA	NA	TRBJ1-4	CASSQQDSPNEKLFF	TGCGCCAGCAGCCAACAGGACAGCCCTAATGAAAAACTGTTTTTT
TRBV9	13	NA	NA	TRBJ2-7	CASSALQRGEQYF	TGTGCCAGCAGCGCCCTTCAAAGGGGCGAGCAGTACTTC